The clone carrying this TCR beta chain showed up just once. The antigen is not known. The data derive from a study of T cell responses to AZD1222 COVID-19 vaccine. TCRdb's copy holds only in-frame clones and misses some; the assay was immunoSEQ multiplex PCR. This table has roughly 130,000 clones, 92% appearing once. Study outcomes and limitations: Vaccine-associated CD4 TCRs ranged over spike, dominating at 160-218 and 743-854. In a largely white British group with more females than males, clonal diversity was possibly underestimated.

Trimming took 10 bases from V and 5 from J, leaving 23 bases between them. The CDR3 loop spans 16 amino acids. The germline gives CDR1 MNHEY, CDR2 SMNVEV (reference sequence). The specimen was peripheral blood, collected on day 0 of AZD1222 vaccination. This receptor was obtained from an adult in good health. The V and J genes are TRBV27 and TRBJ2-2; maybe TRBD2 (5 bases). The CDR3 spells CATHSTPGEGTGELFF. In nucleotides, the CDR3 is TGTGCCACCCACTCCACCCCCGGGGAAGGGACCGGGGAGCTGTTTTTT.